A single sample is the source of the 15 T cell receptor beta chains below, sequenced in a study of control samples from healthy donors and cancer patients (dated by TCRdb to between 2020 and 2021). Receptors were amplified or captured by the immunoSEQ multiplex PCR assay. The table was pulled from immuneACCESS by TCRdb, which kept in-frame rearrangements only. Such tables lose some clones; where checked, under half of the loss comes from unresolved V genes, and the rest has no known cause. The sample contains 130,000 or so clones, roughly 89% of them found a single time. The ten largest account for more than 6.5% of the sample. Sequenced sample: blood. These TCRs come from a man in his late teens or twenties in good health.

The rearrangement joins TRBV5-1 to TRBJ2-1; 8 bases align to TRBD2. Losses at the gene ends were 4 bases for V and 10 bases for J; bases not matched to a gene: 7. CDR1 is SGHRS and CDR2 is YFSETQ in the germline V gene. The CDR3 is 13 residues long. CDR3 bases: TGCGCCAGCAGCCTTAGCGGGGCCCAGGAGCAGTTCTTC. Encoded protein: CASSLSGAQEQFF.

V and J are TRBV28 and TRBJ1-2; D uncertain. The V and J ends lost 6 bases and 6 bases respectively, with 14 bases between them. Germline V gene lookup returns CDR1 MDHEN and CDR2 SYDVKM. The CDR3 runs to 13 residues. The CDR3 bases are TGTGCCAGCAGGCTTGAGGAATGGAATGGCTACACCTTC. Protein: CASRLEEWNGYTF.

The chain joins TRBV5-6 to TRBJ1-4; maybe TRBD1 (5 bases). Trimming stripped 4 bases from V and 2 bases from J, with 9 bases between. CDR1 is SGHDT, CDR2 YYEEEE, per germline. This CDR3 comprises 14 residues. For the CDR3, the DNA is TGTGCCAGCAGCGGGCAGGGCACTAATGAAAAACTGTTTTTT. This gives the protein CASSGQGTNEKLFF.

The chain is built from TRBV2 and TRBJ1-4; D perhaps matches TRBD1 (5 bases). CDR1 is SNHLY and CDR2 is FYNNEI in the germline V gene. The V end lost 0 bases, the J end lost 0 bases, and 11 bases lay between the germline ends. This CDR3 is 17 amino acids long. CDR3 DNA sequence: TGTGCCAGCAGTGAAGCGTGGGACCTTGCAACTAATGAAAAACTGTTTTTT. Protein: CASSEAWDLATNEKLFF.

CDR3 loop: CASSPGTMNTEAFF. CDR3 nucleotides: TGCGCCAGCAGCCCGGGCACTATGAACACTGAAGCTTTCTTT. The chain uses TRBV5-1 and TRBJ1-1; the D is unclear. The CDR3 is 14 residues long. The germline V gene has CDR1 SGHRS and CDR2 YFSETQ. Deletions cut 4 bases from V and 0 bases from J, with 10 bases between.

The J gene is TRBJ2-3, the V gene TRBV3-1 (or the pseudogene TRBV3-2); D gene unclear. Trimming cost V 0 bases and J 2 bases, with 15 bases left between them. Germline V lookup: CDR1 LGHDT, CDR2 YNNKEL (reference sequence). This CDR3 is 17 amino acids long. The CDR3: CASSQDSRLLSTDTQYF. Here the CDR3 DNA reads TGTGCCAGCAGCCAAGACTCGAGACTCCTTTCCACAGATACGCAGTATTTT.

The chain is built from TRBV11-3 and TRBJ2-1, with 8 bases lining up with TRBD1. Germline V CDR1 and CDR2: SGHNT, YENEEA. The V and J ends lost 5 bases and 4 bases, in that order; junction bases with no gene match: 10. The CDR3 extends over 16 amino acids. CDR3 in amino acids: CASSRGDRGSYNEQFF. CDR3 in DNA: TGTGCCAGCAGCCGAGGAGACAGGGGTTCTTACAATGAGCAGTTCTTC.

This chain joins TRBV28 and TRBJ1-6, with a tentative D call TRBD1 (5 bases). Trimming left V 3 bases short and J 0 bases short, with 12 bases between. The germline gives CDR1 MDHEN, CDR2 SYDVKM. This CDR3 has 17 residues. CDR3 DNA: TGTGCCAGCAGTTTTTCTGGGGCCAGCTCCTATAATTCACCCCTCCACTTT. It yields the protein CASSFSGASSYNSPLHF.

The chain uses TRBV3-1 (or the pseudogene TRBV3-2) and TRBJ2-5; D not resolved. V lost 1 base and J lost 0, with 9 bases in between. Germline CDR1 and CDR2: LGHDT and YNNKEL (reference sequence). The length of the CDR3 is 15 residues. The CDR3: CASSQVLVYQETQYF. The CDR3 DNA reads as TGTGCCAGCAGCCAAGTTTTGGTCTACCAAGAGACCCAGTACTTC.

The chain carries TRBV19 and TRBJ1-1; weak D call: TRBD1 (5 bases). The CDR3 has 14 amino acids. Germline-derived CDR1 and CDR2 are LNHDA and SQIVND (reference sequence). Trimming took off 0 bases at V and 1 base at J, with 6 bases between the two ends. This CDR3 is CASSIETANTEAFF. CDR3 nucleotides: TGTGCCAGTAGTATAGAGACAGCGAACACTGAAGCTTTCTTT.

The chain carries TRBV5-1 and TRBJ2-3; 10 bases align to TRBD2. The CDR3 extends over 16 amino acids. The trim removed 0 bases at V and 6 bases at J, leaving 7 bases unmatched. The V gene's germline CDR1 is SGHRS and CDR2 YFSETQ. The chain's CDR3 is CASSLEAAGGLDTQYF. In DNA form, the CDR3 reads TGCGCCAGCAGCTTGGAAGCAGCGGGGGGGTTGGATACGCAGTATTTT.

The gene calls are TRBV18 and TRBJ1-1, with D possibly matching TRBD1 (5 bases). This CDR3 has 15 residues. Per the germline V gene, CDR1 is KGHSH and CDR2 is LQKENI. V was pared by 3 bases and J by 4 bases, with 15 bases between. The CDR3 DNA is TGTGCCAGCTCACCTGCAGGGTGGGGCCCCACTGAAGCTTTCTTT. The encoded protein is CASSPAGWGPTEAFF. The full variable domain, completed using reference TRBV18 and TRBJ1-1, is NAGVMQNPRHLVRRRGQEARLRCSPMKGHSHVYWYRQLPEEGLKFMVYLQKENIIDESGMPKERFSAEFPKEGPSILRIQQVVRGDSAAYFCASSPAGWGPTEAFFGQGTRLTVV.

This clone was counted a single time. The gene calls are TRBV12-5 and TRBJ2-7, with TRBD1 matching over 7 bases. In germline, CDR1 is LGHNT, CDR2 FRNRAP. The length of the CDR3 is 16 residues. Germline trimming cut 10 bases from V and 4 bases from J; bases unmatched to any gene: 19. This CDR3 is CATGHLSRDSGYEQYF. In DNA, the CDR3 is TGTGCTACAGGCCATCTAAGCCGGGACAGTGGATACGAGCAGTACTTC.

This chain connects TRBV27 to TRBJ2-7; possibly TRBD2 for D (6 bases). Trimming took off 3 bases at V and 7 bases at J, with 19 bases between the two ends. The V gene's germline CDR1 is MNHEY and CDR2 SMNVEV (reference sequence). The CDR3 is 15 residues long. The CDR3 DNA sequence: TGTGCCAGCAGTTTCGGGACCGGGGGTGCTAAAGAGCAGTACTTC. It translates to CASSFGTGGAKEQYF.

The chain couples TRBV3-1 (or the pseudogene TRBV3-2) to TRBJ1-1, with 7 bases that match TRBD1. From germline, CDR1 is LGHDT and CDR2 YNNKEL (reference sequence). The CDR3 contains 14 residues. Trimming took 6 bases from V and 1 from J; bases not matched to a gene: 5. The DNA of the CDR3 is TGTGCCAGCAGGCGAACAGGGGAGAACACTGAAGCTTTCTTT. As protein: CASRRTGENTEAFF.